These T cell receptor beta chains were read from a single sample in a study of control samples from healthy donors and cancer patients. The data were produced by immunoSEQ multiplex PCR, yet TCRdb's version contains in-frame clones alone and is incomplete. The top ten clones hold 10% of a sample with 45,000 to 60,000 clones, 75% to 85% of them seen once. The sample comprised blood. Receptors originate from a man aged 65 to 85 in good health. Each CDR3 is given with its conserved first and last residue. The order of the fields is V gene, J gene, clone size, D gene, CDR3 protein, CDR3 DNA. The D gene is left open where the match is weak. Clone size is given for some rows only: seen once, a few or many times, or a class if the clone is expanded.

TRBV7-9	TRBJ2-5	NA	NA	CASSSSGTRETQYF	TGTGCCAGCAGCTCCTCCGGGACAAGAGAGACCCAGTACTTC
TRBV5-1	TRBJ2-5	NA	TRBD1	CASSLGTGEETQYF	TGCGCCAGCAGCTTGGGGACAGGGGAGGAGACCCAGTACTTC
TRBV7-2	TRBJ1-2	NA	TRBD1	CASSPRTGGLYGYTF	TGTGCCAGCAGCCCTCGGACAGGGGGGTTATATGGCTACACCTTC
TRBV5-1	TRBJ1-1	NA	NA	CASSLVNAGTEAFF	TGCGCCAGCAGCTTGGTCAACGCAGGCACTGAAGCTTTCTTT
TRBV11-3	TRBJ1-2	few	NA	CASSPWAGGYGYTF	TGTGCCAGCAGCCCCTGGGCCGGGGGCTATGGCTACACCTTC
TRBV2	TRBJ1-5	NA	TRBD1	CASSTGGGWDQPQHF	TGTGCCAGCAGTACAGGGGGCGGGTGGGATCAGCCCCAGCATTTT
TRBV5-4	TRBJ1-1	NA	NA	CASSLEPGQNTEAFF	TGTGCCAGCAGCCTAGAACCTGGACAGAACACTGAAGCTTTCTTT
TRBV5-1	TRBJ2-5	once	NA	CASSLRGTNQETQYF	TGCGCCAGCAGCTTGCGCGGGACAAACCAAGAGACCCAGTACTTC
TRBV11-2	TRBJ2-5	NA	TRBD1	CASSHPLRGLETQYF	TGTGCCAGCAGCCACCCCCTCAGGGGGCTGGAGACCCAGTACTTC
TRBV14	TRBJ1-1	NA	TRBD1	CASSRDRGSEAFF	TGTGCCAGCAGCCGGGACAGGGGGAGCGAAGCTTTCTTT
TRBV2	TRBJ2-6	NA	NA	CASSEAGANVLTF	TGTGCCAGCAGTGAAGCTGGGGCCAACGTCCTGACTTTC
TRBV9	TRBJ2-3	NA	TRBD2	CASSPSGRASDTQYF	TGTGCCAGCAGCCCTAGCGGGAGGGCCTCAGATACGCAGTATTTT
TRBV15	TRBJ2-5	NA	TRBD1	CATSTGQVGYQETQYF	TGTGCCACCAGCACTGGACAGGTTGGGTACCAAGAGACCCAGTACTTC
TRBV12-1	TRBJ2-1	NA	NA	CASTQHSRVGEGRYNEQFF	TGTGCCAGCACCCAGCATTCGAGGGTCGGTGAGGGCCGGTACAATGAGCAGTTCTTC
TRBV6-1	TRBJ2-1	few	NA	CASSDPMRLDNEQFF	TGTGCCAGCAGTGATCCCATGCGCCTTGACAATGAGCAGTTCTTC
TRBV7-2	TRBJ2-3	NA	NA	CASTRVARPRLNTQYF	TGTGCCAGCACCCGTGTAGCCAGGCCCCGTTTAAATACGCAGTATTTT
TRBV29-1	TRBJ2-1	NA	NA	CSVGRGVSYNEQFF	TGCAGCGTTGGGAGGGGGGTGTCTTACAATGAGCAGTTCTTC
TRBV27	TRBJ2-2	few	TRBD1	CASSPWTGRNTGELFF	TGTGCCAGCAGTCCTTGGACAGGGAGGAACACCGGGGAGCTGTTTTTT
TRBV2	TRBJ2-7	once	NA	CASSAPQAPYEQYF	TGTGCCAGCAGTGCCCCGCAGGCCCCCTACGAGCAGTACTTC
TRBV5-6	TRBJ2-2	NA	NA	CASSRLTGSNTGELFF	TGTGCCAGCAGCAGACTAACAGGGTCTAACACCGGGGAGCTGTTTTTT
TRBV5-1	TRBJ1-2	NA	NA	CASSTDGQRQYGYTF	TGCGCCAGCAGCACGGACGGACAGAGACAATATGGCTACACCTTC
TRBV6-5	TRBJ1-1	NA	TRBD1	CASSTLTGVNEAFF	TGTGCCAGCAGTACTTTGACAGGGGTGAATGAAGCTTTCTTT
TRBV6-5	TRBJ1-6	NA	NA	CASRGTNEAPLHF	TGTGCCAGCAGGGGTACGAACGAGGCACCCCTCCACTTT
TRBV29-1	TRBJ2-7	NA	NA	CSVVAAEGGLSYEQYF	TGCAGCGTTGTCGCAGCCGAAGGGGGATTGTCCTACGAGCAGTACTTC
TRBV18	TRBJ1-3	NA	NA	CASSLRSGNTIYF	TGTGCCAGCTCACTACGTTCTGGAAACACCATATATTTT
TRBV28	TRBJ2-1	NA	NA	CASSLAYNEQFF	TGTGCCAGCAGTCTTGCCTACAATGAGCAGTTCTTC
TRBV6-5	TRBJ2-1	NA	TRBD2	CASSQSGSSYNEQFF	TGTGCCAGCAGTCAAAGCGGGAGCTCCTACAATGAGCAGTTCTTC
TRBV14	TRBJ1-6	once	NA	CASSPVRDSPLHF	TGTGCCAGCAGCCCGGTCCGGGATTCACCCCTCCACTTT
TRBV6-1	TRBJ1-3	NA	NA	CASSVHRADSGNTIYF	TGTGCCAGCAGTGTCCACAGGGCAGACTCTGGAAACACCATATATTTT
TRBV6-1	TRBJ2-1	NA	NA	CASSEDVGSRRLSIF	TGTGCCAGCAGTGAAGATGTGGGTTCGAGGCGGTTATCGATCTTC
TRBV27	TRBJ2-7	few	TRBD1	CASRPRDRSLFEQYF	TGTGCCAGCAGACCACGGGACAGGTCTTTGTTCGAGCAGTACTTC
TRBV5-5	TRBJ2-7	NA	NA	CASSFSGQTYEQYF	TGTGCCAGCAGCTTCTCGGGACAAACTTACGAGCAGTACTTC
TRBV7-9	TRBJ1-3	NA	NA	CALRGTGNTIYF	TGTGCCTTAAGGGGTACTGGAAACACCATATATTTT